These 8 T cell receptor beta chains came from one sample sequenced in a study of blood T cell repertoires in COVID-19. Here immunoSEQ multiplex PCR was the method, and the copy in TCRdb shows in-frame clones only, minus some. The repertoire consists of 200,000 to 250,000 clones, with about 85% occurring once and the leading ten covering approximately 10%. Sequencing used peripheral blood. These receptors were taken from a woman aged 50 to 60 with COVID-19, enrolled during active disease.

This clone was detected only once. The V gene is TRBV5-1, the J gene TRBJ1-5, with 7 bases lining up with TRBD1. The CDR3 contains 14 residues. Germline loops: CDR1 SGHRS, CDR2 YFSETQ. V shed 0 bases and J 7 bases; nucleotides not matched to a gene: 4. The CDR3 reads CASSLGGTDQPQHF. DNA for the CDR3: TGCGCCAGCAGCTTGGGGGGGACAGACCAGCCCCAGCATTTT.

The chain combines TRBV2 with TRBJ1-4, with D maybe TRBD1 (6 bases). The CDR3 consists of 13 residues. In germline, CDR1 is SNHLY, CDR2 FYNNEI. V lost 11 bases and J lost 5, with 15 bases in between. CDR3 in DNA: TGTGCCTGGTTAGACAGGTTAAATGAAAAACTGTTTTTT. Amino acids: CAWLDRLNEKLFF.

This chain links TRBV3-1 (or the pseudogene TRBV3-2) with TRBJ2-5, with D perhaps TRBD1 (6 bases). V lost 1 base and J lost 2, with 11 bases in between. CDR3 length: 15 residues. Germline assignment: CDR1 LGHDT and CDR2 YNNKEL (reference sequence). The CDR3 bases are TGTGCCAGCAGCCAAGGGCAAGGACAGCAAGAGACCCAGTACTTC. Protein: CASSQGQGQQETQYF.

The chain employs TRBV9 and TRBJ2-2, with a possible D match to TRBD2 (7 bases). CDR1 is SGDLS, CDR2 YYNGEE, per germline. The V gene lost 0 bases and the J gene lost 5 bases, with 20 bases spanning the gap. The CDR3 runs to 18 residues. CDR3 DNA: TGTGCCAGCAGCGTAGATCTCTTGTGGGGGGGCCTAACCGGGGAGCTGTTTTTT. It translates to CASSVDLLWGGLTGELFF.

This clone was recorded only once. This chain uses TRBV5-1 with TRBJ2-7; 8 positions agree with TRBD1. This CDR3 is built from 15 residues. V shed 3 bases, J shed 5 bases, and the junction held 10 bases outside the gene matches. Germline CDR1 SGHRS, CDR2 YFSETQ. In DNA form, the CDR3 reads TGCGCCAGCAGCTCCCTGCAGGGGGCCGTGGACGAGCAGTACTTC. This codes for CASSSLQGAVDEQYF. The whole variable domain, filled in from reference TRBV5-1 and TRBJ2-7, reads KAGVTQTPRYLIKTRGQQVTLSCSPISGHRSVSWYQQTPGQGLQFLFEYFSETQRNKGNFPGRFSGRQFSNSRSEMNVSTLELGDSALYLCASSSLQGAVDEQYFGPGTRLTVT.

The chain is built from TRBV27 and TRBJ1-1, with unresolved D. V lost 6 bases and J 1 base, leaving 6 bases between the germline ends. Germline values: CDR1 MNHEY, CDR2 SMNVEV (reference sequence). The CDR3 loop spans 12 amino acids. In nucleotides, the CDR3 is TGTGCCAGCAGGGAGACGAACACTGAAGCTTTCTTT. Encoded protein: CASRETNTEAFF.

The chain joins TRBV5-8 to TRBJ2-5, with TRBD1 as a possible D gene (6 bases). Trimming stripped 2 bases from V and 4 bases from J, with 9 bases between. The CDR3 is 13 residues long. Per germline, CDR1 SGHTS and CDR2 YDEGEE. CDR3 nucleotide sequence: TGTGCCAGCAGCTTACAGGGACGAGAGACCCAGTACTTC. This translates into CASSLQGRETQYF.

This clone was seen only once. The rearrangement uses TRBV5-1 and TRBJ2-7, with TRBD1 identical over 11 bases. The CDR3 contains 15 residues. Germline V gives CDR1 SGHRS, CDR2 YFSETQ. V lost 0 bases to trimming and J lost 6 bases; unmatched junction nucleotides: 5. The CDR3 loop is CASSLAGQGVGEQYF. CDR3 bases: TGCGCCAGCAGCTTGGCGGGACAGGGGGTAGGCGAGCAGTACTTC.